This TCR beta chain was sequenced in a study of T cell responses to AZD1222 COVID-19 vaccine. The study, taken as a whole, reports: Spike regions recognized by vaccine-associated CD4 TCRs spanned the protein, led by 160-218 and 743-854. Donors skewed white British and female; clonal diversity was possibly underestimated.

In the case of this clone: Its specificity is not known.

This table comes from immunoSEQ multiplex PCR, and its TCRdb copy is limited to in-frame clones, with some not included. The table lists 92,000 or so clones, about 89% of them singletons, with around 5.5% in the top ten. The receptor was isolated from an adult who received the AZD1222 COVID-19 vaccine. This sample comprised peripheral blood, obtained 28 days after the second AZD1222 dose.

CDR3 residues: CASSPTYLYGYTF. For the CDR3, the DNA is TGCGCCAGCAGCCCGACATACCTGTATGGCTACACCTTC. This chain uses TRBV5-1 with TRBJ1-2, with D hard to call. Germline V lookup: CDR1 SGHRS, CDR2 YFSETQ. V gave up 4 bases and J gave up 5 bases, with 12 bases separating them. The CDR3 covers 13 residues.